What follows are 5 T cell receptor beta chains derived from one specimen sequenced in a study of blood T cell repertoires in COVID-19. The assay was immunoSEQ multiplex PCR, and TCRdb's table has in-frame clones only and misses some. The table has 330,000 or so clones, 87% seen once. The sequenced sample was peripheral blood. Receptor source: a man in his thirties or forties with COVID-19, enrolled during active disease.

V is TRBV6-5 and J is TRBJ1-2; possible D gene TRBD1, 5 bases. The CDR3 runs 13 residues. Trimming took off 6 bases at V and 3 bases at J, with 11 bases between the two ends. The germline V gene has CDR1 MNHEY and CDR2 SVGAGI. In nucleotides, the CDR3 is TGTGCCAGCAGCCCAGGGATGGACTATGGCTACACCTTC. The encoded protein is CASSPGMDYGYTF.

A single count supports this clone. The rearrangement uses TRBV27 and TRBJ2-7; 8 bases agree with TRBD2. V lost 6 bases to trimming and J lost 6 bases; unmatched junction nucleotides: 10. CDR3 length: 14 amino acids. Germline loops: CDR1 MNHEY, CDR2 SMNVEV (reference sequence). CDR3 DNA sequence: TGTGCCAGCAGCCAGACTAGCGTGATACCCGAGCAGTACTTC. Protein: CASSQTSVIPEQYF.

V is TRBV3-1 (or the pseudogene TRBV3-2) and J is TRBJ2-7, with a weak D call TRBD2 (6 bases). V was trimmed by 4 bases and J by 3 bases, leaving 10 bases between them. The germline V gene encodes CDR1 LGHDT and CDR2 YNNKEL (reference sequence). This CDR3 region has 13 residues. CDR3 DNA sequence: TGTGCCAGCAGCCTACTCGGGGGCTACGAGCAGTACTTC. Amino acid sequence: CASSLLGGYEQYF.

The J gene is TRBJ2-3, the V gene TRBV20-1; D might be TRBD1 (6 bases). The ends were cut back, 3 bases at V and 0 bases at J, with 19 bases in the middle. The CDR3 is 17 amino acids. Per germline, CDR1 DFQATT and CDR2 SNEGSKA (reference sequence). For the CDR3, the DNA is TGCAGTGCTAGTAAGGGACAAGGCCCCTCTAGCACAGATACGCAGTATTTT. It codes for CSASKGQGPSSTDTQYF.

The J gene is TRBJ1-4, the V gene TRBV7-2; TRBD1 is a possible D gene (5 bases). V lost 5 bases and J lost 8, with 21 bases in between. The CDR3 length is 16 residues. Germline lookup yields CDR1 SGHTA and CDR2 FQGNSA. CDR3 sequence: CASSPPAGRGGEKLFF. The CDR3 DNA sequence: TGTGCCAGCAGCCCACCCGCGGGGAGGGGAGGCGAAAAACTGTTTTTT.